The entry below gives a single T cell receptor beta chain sequence along with its context. This sample stems from a study of Graves' ophthalmopathy and Graves' hyperthyroidism. Ophthalmopathy-affected donors exhibited moderate-to-severe activity, CAS ≥3, NOSPECS ≥4, and duration under 3 months. The PBMCs originated from more than 7.5 ml of fresh peripheral blood. CDR1 is MNHEY, CDR2 SVGEGT, per germline. The CDR3 runs to 14 residues. V gave up 6 bases and J gave up 4 bases, with 16 bases separating them. Amplification of the TCR beta CDR3 regions used RNA transcripts (as template). Second-round multiplex PCR came after first-round RT-PCR with HTBI primers. TCRdb ran MiXCR on the multiplex PCR reads and lists one entry per CDR3 protein. This table has some 210,000 distinct CDR3 sequences, under 30% appearing once.

The rearrangement links TRBV6-2 or TRBV6-3 to TRBJ2-7; D is possibly TRBD2 (5 bases). This TCR was recovered from a man in his forties or fifties with Graves' ophthalmopathy. Sequenced input: peripheral blood. CDR3 region: CASRADWRTYEQYF. CDR3 coding DNA: TGTGCCAGCAGGGCGGACTGGCGAACGTACGAGCAGTACTTC.